This record looks at one TCR beta chain sequence and its context. This clonotype was seen at least ten times. Its target antigen remains unknown. No clone much larger than this one lies a single base away; base qualities are absent. The entry originates in a study of blood T cells in healthy people across ages (dated by TCRdb to 2014 to 2015). Describing the broader study: In model experiments, template switching captured roughly one uniquely barcoded TCR beta cDNA molecule for every two T cells. Using deep sequencing normalized with unique cDNA molecular identifiers, the study measured how TCR beta repertoire diversity changes with age. The donors were split into four age groups: young (average around 15 years), middle-aged (roughly 39), aged (approximately 60) and long-lived (approximately 89). To avoid experimental bias, donors of different ages were spread randomly across the sequencing lanes. The study analyzed two additional independent replicas of 1 million unique cDNA reads from the same blood draw for two donors, one aged 18 to 30 and one aged 80 or older.

Library preparation was by 5' RACE. The instrument given in TCRdb is Illumina HiSeq 2500. A second PCR of roughly 6 to 12 cycles was run with a J-beta primer mix and a sample-barcoded 5' primer. A unique molecular identifier was introduced onto each TCR beta cDNA molecule by a template-switch 5' adaptor carrying 12 random nucleotides. At least 2.5 million CDR3-containing paired-end reads were obtained from each sample. All of the RNA was converted into first-strand cDNA using the Mint cDNA synthesis kit, with a TRBC-specific oligonucleotide serving as the primer. After uracil-DNA glycosylase treatment, a first 18-cycle PCR used universal primers M1SS and BC2_uni_R on all cDNA. The authors' analysis ran thus. Normalization of each sample was performed by random selection of 1 million high-quality reads, each carrying a distinct molecular identifier. Instead of being binned into consensus sequences, reads with shared molecular identifiers were discarded. MiTCR, set to a Q25 quality threshold and the strictest error-elimination algorithm, was used for CDR3 identification, clonotype clustering and error correction. Lower-bound total TCR beta diversity was estimated with a nonparametric unseen species model using Euler transformation. The public reads were quality trimmed at Q25 with fastp and then assembled into clones with MiXCR by TCRdb, keeping productive beta chains. Every CDR3 protein is listed once, alongside the most common genes and DNA of its rows. The V and J calls and clone size are TCRdb's, not the authors'. Here the sample has over 500,000 distinct CDR3 sequences; 52% occur a single time. The ten largest clones capture roughly 13% of the sample.

Points the paper makes about the study in general: Estimates of total diversity based on one million sequenced T cells were considered lower bounds and underestimates. The CMV infection status of donors was not known, potentially confounding age-related changes in expanded clonotypes. Since profiling was done on bulk unsorted PBMCs, naive and antigen-experienced compartments could not be conclusively compared. The long-lived group showed more naive CD4+ T cells, fewer expanded clones and increased TCR diversity than the aged group, suggesting age selection. As age increased, observed TCR beta diversity per million T cells dropped in a roughly linear way, and a significant reduction was already evident by age approximately 40. A strong correlation was found between observed TCR beta diversity and the percentage of naive T cells measured by flow cytometry.

Donors were under 40 systemically healthy Caucasian individuals from Russia aged roughly 6 to 90 years. Each donor gave 9 to 10 milliliters of peripheral blood, collected into EDTA-treated Vacutainer tubes. PBMCs were isolated by Ficoll-Paque density-gradient centrifugation, with at least 6 million obtained per sample. Trizol reagent was used to extract total RNA from PBMCs, with at least 5 micrograms per sample. Naive CD45RAhigh/CD27high T cell percentages were measured by flow cytometry on a PBMC aliquot from every donor. Compared with germline, V lacks 0 bases and J lacks 4 bases; bases without a gene match: 7. From the cysteine through the phenylalanine, the CDR3 covers 18 amino acids. CDR3 DNA is the only sequence kept; it has 54 bases, read in frame from the first base. Taken from the germline V gene (reference sequence), the CDR1 and CDR2 loops are SGHKS and YYEKEE.

Sequenced sample: blood. This clonotype originated in a woman of 80 years or more in good health. The chain links TRBV5-5 with TRBJ2-1; 13 bases in the junction line up with TRBD2. The sequenced DNA is TGTGCCAGCAGCTTGGCCATACTAGCGGGGGGGAAATACAATGAGCAGTTCTTC. The translation is CASSLAILAGGKYNEQFF.